These 25 T cell receptor beta chains were all obtained from the same sample, sequenced in a study of human T cells and chemical hapten exposure. Each CDR3 protein gets one entry after TCRdb re-called the RACE reads with MiXCR. The table includes approximately 400,000 distinct CDR3 sequences, 4% to 5.5% detected once. Documented time point: patch test 1, 2 weeks after DPC sensitization. This sample's treatment: therapeutic diphenylcyclopropenone sensitization with weekly scalp DPC. Here the sequenced sample was whole blood, taken in connection with sensitization to the hapten diphenylcyclopropenone (DPC). The origin of the receptors is a woman aged 45-60 years with alopecia areata. Some clones in this sample may be carry-over from other donors' samples.

In this sample, this clonotype turned up a few times. This chain joins TRBV4-3 and TRBJ1-1; no definite D call. This CDR3 comprises 14 residues. Trimming removed 0 bases from V and 4 bases from J, with 9 bases in between. Germline values: CDR1 LGHNA, CDR2 YSLEER. The DNA for the CDR3 is TGCGCCAGCAGCCAAGACGGAAAGGCCACTGAAGCTTTCTTT. It is translated as CASSQDGKATEAFF.

This clonotype was detected ten times or more. The J gene is TRBJ1-5, the V gene TRBV12-3 or TRBV12-4; D gene unclear. Trimming stripped 6 bases from V and 5 bases from J, with 14 bases between. The CDR3 runs to 14 residues. CDR3: CASRAGIGDQPQHF. The CDR3 DNA sequence: TGTGCCAGCAGAGCCGGGATCGGGGATCAGCCCCAGCATTTT.

There are many counts of this clonotype. This sequence joins TRBV4-1 and TRBJ2-1; D is possibly TRBD2 (7 bases). The CDR3 runs to 14 residues. V lost 6 bases to trimming and J lost 6 bases, with 15 bases between them. Germline V gene data show CDR1 as MGHRA and CDR2 as YSYEKL. In nucleotides, the CDR3 is TGCGCCAGCAGTTCGGGGGAGGGGGGCAATGAGCAGTTCTTC. This gives the protein CASSSGEGGNEQFF.

This clonotype has only a few counts. The rearrangement links TRBV6-2 or TRBV6-3 to TRBJ2-3, with D maybe TRBD2 (6 bases). The ends were cut back, 5 bases at V and 2 bases at J, with 14 bases in the middle. Germline CDR1 is MNHEY and CDR2 is SVGEGT. The CDR3 is made up of 15 amino acids. CDR3 loop: CASSNPAGTTDTQYF. CDR3 bases: TGTGCCAGCAGTAATCCAGCGGGTACCACAGATACGCAGTATTTT.

This clonotype was recorded at least ten times. This chain joins TRBV7-2 and TRBJ2-3, with 7 bases that match TRBD1. In germline, CDR1 is SGHTA, CDR2 FQGNSA. Trimming took 7 bases from V and 5 from J; bases not matched to a gene: 6. This CDR3 has 13 residues. The CDR3: CASNEGALDTQYF. The CDR3 DNA reads TGTGCCAGCAACGAGGGGGCCCTAGATACGCAGTATTTT.

This clonotype appeared many times. This sequence joins TRBV7-9 and TRBJ2-6; 9 bases map to TRBD1. CDR3 length: 17 residues. V lost 3 bases and J lost 0; bases outside the gene matches: 3. Germline values: CDR1 SEHNR, CDR2 FQNEAQ (reference sequence). CDR3 sequence: CASSFGTGFSGANVLTF. The CDR3 DNA reads as TGTGCCAGCAGCTTCGGGACAGGGTTCTCTGGGGCCAACGTCCTGACTTTC. Full variable domain (outside the CDR3, taken from reference TRBV7-9 and TRBJ2-6): DTGVSQNPRHKITKRGQNVTFRCDPISEHNRLYWYRQTLGQGPEFLTYFQNEAQLEKSRLLSDRFSAERPKGSFSTLEIQRTEQGDSAMYLCASSFGTGFSGANVLTFGAGSRLTVL.

This chain links TRBV14 with TRBJ2-7, with a weak D call TRBD1 (5 bases). The CDR3 extends over 15 amino acids. Trimming stripped 0 bases from V and 0 bases from J, with 9 bases between. Germline lookup yields CDR1 SGHDN and CDR2 FVKESK. CDR3 sequence reads: CASSQESGYSYEQYF. CDR3 coding DNA: TGTGCCAGCAGCCAAGAATCAGGGTACTCCTACGAGCAGTACTTC. Based on the CDR3 plus reference TRBV14 and TRBJ2-7, the full variable domain is EAGVTQFPSHSVIEKGQTVTLRCDPISGHDNLYWYRRVMGKEIKFLLHFVKESKQDESGMPNNRFLAERTGGTYSTLKVQPAELEDSGVYFCASSQESGYSYEQYFGPGTRLTVT.

This clonotype was seen a handful of times. CDR3 loop: CASSQVLASEAFF. The CDR3 DNA is TGTGCCAGCAGCCAAGTTTTGGCCAGTGAAGCTTTCTTT. This sequence joins TRBV4-2 and TRBJ1-1; D uncertain. Per the germline V gene, CDR1 is LGHNA and CDR2 is YNFKEQ. The CDR3 extends over 13 amino acids. With 1 base removed from V and 7 bases from J, the gap between germline ends came to 10 bases.

This clonotype was counted ten times or more. The chain carries TRBV6-2 or TRBV6-3 and TRBJ1-5, with a possible D match to TRBD1 (6 bases). V was pared by 4 bases and J by 3 bases, with 16 bases between. Looked up from germline, CDR1 is MNHEY and CDR2 is SVGEGT. The CDR3 has 16 amino acids. CDR3: CASSSSGHHYNQPQHF. The CDR3 nucleotides are TGTGCCAGCAGTTCGTCGGGACACCACTACAATCAGCCCCAGCATTTT.

The chain is built from TRBV20-1 and TRBJ2-7; 10 nucleotides agree with TRBD2. This CDR3 region has 14 residues. V shed 5 bases and J 4 bases; nucleotides not matched to a gene: 8. From germline, CDR1 is DFQATT and CDR2 SNEGSKA (reference sequence). In nucleotides, the CDR3 is TGCAGTGCTTCCGCTGGACTAGCGGTGTACGAGCAGTACTTC. This sequence encodes CSASAGLAVYEQYF.

This clonotype was counted between two and nine times. The chain recombines TRBV4-1 with TRBJ1-1; 9 positions agree with TRBD1. The CDR3 has 16 amino acids. Germline V gives CDR1 MGHRA, CDR2 YSYEKL. Unmatched junction bases numbered 11, after V lost 5 bases and J lost 4 bases. The CDR3 spells CASSSPGQGIRTEAFF. CDR3 coding DNA: TGCGCCAGCAGCTCGCCGGGACAGGGAATTCGCACTGAAGCTTTCTTT.

There are a few counts of this clonotype. The chain couples TRBV10-2 to TRBJ1-5, with D tentatively TRBD1 (6 bases). The germline V gene encodes CDR1 WSHSY and CDR2 SAAADI. The ends were cut back, 3 bases at V and 7 bases at J, with 16 bases in the middle. This CDR3 region has 15 residues. The CDR3: CASSEGRQGQQPQHF. The CDR3 region has the DNA TGCGCCAGCAGTGAAGGGCGGCAGGGACAACAGCCCCAGCATTTT.

This clonotype was counted ten times or more. The chain links TRBV7-2 to TRBJ2-3, with unresolved D. With 0 bases removed from V and 10 bases from J, the gap between germline ends came to 11 bases. This CDR3 has 13 residues. Germline-derived CDR1 and CDR2 are SGHTA and FQGNSA. CDR3 in amino acids: CASSLALEVSQYF. The CDR3 coding sequence is TGTGCCAGCAGCTTAGCGCTAGAAGTTTCGCAGTATTTT.

In its sample, this clonotype was seen a few times. The chain is built from TRBV6-5 and TRBJ1-3, with unresolved D. CDR3 size: 16 residues. From germline, CDR1 is MNHEY and CDR2 SVGAGI. V was trimmed by 8 bases and J by 0 bases, leaving 17 bases between them. The chain's CDR3 is CASGPTAPSSGNTIYF. In DNA, the CDR3 is TGTGCCAGCGGACCAACAGCGCCGAGCTCTGGAAACACCATATATTTT.

This clonotype appeared many times. The V call is TRBV3-1, the J call TRBJ1-6; no firm D call. The CDR3 spans 15 residues. Trimming took 4 bases from V and 6 from J, leaving 13 bases between them. Germline values: CDR1 LGHDT, CDR2 YNNKEL (reference sequence). This CDR3 reads CASSPDPGTNSPLHF. The CDR3 DNA follows: TGTGCCAGCAGCCCCGATCCGGGTACTAATTCACCCCTCCACTTT. Full variable domain (remainder filled in from reference TRBV3-1 and TRBJ1-6): DTAVSQTPKYLVTQMGNDKSIKCEQNLGHDTMYWYKQDSKKFLKIMFSYNNKELIINETVPNRFSPKSPDKAHLNLHINSLELGDSAVYFCASSPDPGTNSPLHFGNGTRLTVT.

The chain is built from TRBV28 and TRBJ2-3; 7 bases align to TRBD2. The ends lost 3 bases at V and 2 bases at J; junction bases unmatched: 14. The CDR3 has 18 amino acids. Germline V gene sequence: CDR1 MDHEN, CDR2 SYDVKM. The CDR3, as DNA: TGTGCCAGCAGTTTCCGCTCGACTCTCCGGGACTACACAGATACGCAGTATTTT. This codes for CASSFRSTLRDYTDTQYF.

The V gene is TRBV11-2, the J gene TRBJ1-4; 9 bases are a match to TRBD1. The CDR3 extends over 15 amino acids. The germline V gene encodes CDR1 SGHAT and CDR2 FQNNGV. The trim removed 3 bases at V and 6 bases at J, leaving 5 bases unmatched. In DNA form, the CDR3 reads TGTGCCAGCAGCTTGGTCCGGGACAGGGATGAAAAACTGTTTTTT. Its translation is CASSLVRDRDEKLFF.

This clonotype showed up many times. The chain recombines TRBV20-1 with TRBJ2-1, with 12 bases lining up with TRBD2. The germline CDR1 and CDR2 sequences are DFQATT and SNEGSKA (reference sequence). The V segment lost 5 bases and the J segment 10 bases; nucleotides outside the gene matches: 12. The length of the CDR3 is 15 residues. As DNA, the CDR3 is TGCAGTGCTTCGAATCTAGCGGGGGGGCCGAGGGAGCAGTTCTTC. Encoded protein: CSASNLAGGPREQFF.

In its sample, this clonotype was seen many times. The rearrangement joins TRBV11-2 to TRBJ1-2; D unresolved. Trimming cost V 6 bases and J 4 bases, with 15 bases left between them. The CDR3 has 14 amino acids. From germline, CDR1 is SGHAT and CDR2 FQNNGV. The CDR3 bases are TGTGCCAGCAGACCTACAGAGACCTTCTATGGCTACACCTTC. This gives the protein CASRPTETFYGYTF.

This clonotype showed up just a few times. The chain is built from TRBV4-3 and TRBJ2-1; possibly TRBD2 for D (6 bases). The germline gives CDR1 LGHNA, CDR2 YSLEER. V lost 3 bases to trimming and J lost 9 bases, with 18 bases between them. The CDR3 covers 15 residues. The CDR3 loop is CASSQSNVGGTEQFF. DNA of the CDR3: TGCGCCAGCAGCCAGAGCAACGTGGGGGGAACTGAGCAGTTCTTC.

This clonotype was counted between two and nine times. The V gene is TRBV27, the J gene TRBJ1-3; a weak D match, TRBD1 (5 bases). The CDR3 is 15 amino acids. CDR1 and CDR2 from the germline V gene are MNHEY and SMNVEV (reference sequence). V lost 0 bases to trimming and J lost 3 bases, with 9 bases between them. The CDR3, as DNA: TGTGCCAGCAGTTTATCGGGGGGACTTGGAAACACCATATATTTT. This sequence encodes CASSLSGGLGNTIYF.

In this sample, this clonotype turned up many times. V and J are TRBV3-1 and TRBJ1-1; D possibly corresponds to TRBD1 (6 bases). Germline values: CDR1 LGHDT, CDR2 YNNKEL (reference sequence). Trimming left V 5 bases short and J 0 bases short, with 13 bases between. The CDR3 length is 15 residues. CDR3 DNA: TGTGCCAGCAGCTCCCCTGGACAGCTGAACACTGAAGCTTTCTTT. Encoded protein: CASSSPGQLNTEAFF. The complete variable domain, with remaining parts taken from reference TRBV3-1 and TRBJ1-1, reads DTAVSQTPKYLVTQMGNDKSIKCEQNLGHDTMYWYKQDSKKFLKIMFSYNNKELIINETVPNRFSPKSPDKAHLNLHINSLELGDSAVYFCASSSPGQLNTEAFFGQGTRLTVV.

In the case of this clonotype: Relative to the germline gene, one junction end is altered; a read error may explain this. This chain joins TRBV13 and TRBJ1-1; D not certain. The CDR3 sequence is 16 residues long. Germline V lookup: CDR1 PRHDT, CDR2 FYEKMQ (reference sequence). CDR3 protein: CASSLGLREMNTETFF. The CDR3 bases are TGTGCCAGCAGCTTAGGCCTTCGAGAAATGAACACTGAAACTTTCTTT.

This chain links TRBV6-1 with TRBJ1-5; D unclear. Trimming cost V 1 base and J 9 bases, with 10 bases left between them. CDR3 length: 13 amino acids. The germline V gene has CDR1 MNHNS and CDR2 SASEGT. The CDR3, as DNA: TGTGCCAGCAGTGAAGGGAGTCAGCGGCCCCAGCATTTT. Residues: CASSEGSQRPQHF.

This clonotype was seen only a few times. The chain couples TRBV30 to TRBJ1-2, with D possibly TRBD1 on 6 matching bases. V shed 4 bases and J shed 7 bases, with 13 bases lying between them. The CDR3 consists of 12 residues. Germline CDR1 reads GTSNPN; CDR2 reads SVGIG (reference sequence). The CDR3 coding sequence is TGTGCCTGGACCCCCGGAGGGGGTGGCTACACCTTC. Residues: CAWTPGGGGYTF. The entire variable domain, with the rest obtained from reference TRBV30 and TRBJ1-2, is as follows: SQTIHQWPATLVQPVGSPLSLECTVEGTSNPNLYWYRQAAGRGLQLLFYSVGIGQISSEVPQNLSASRPQDRQFILSSKKLLLSDSGFYLCAWTPGGGGYTFGSGTRLTVV.